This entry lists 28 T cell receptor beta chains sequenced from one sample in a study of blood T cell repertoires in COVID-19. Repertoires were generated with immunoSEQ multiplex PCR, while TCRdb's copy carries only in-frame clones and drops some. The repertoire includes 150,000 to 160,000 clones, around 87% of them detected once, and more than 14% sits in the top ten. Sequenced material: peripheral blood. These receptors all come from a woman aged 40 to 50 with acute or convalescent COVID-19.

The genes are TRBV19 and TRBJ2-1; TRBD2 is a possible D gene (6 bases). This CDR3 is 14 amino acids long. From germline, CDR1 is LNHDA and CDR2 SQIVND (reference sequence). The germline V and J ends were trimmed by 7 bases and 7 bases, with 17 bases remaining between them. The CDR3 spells CASNPPGELNEQFF. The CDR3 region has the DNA TGTGCCAGTAACCCTCCGGGGGAATTGAATGAGCAGTTCTTC. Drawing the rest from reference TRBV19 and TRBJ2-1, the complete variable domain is DGGITQSPKYLFRKEGQNVTLSCEQNLNHDAMYWYRQDPGQGLRLIYYSQIVNDFQKGDIAEGYSVSREKKESFPLTVTSAQKNPTAFYLCASNPPGELNEQFFGPGTRLTVL.

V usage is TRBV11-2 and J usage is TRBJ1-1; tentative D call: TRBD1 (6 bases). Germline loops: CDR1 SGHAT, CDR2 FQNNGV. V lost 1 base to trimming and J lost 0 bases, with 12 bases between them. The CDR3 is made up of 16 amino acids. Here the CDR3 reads CASSLARDTMNTEAFF. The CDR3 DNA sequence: TGTGCCAGCAGCTTAGCCCGGGACACCATGAACACTGAAGCTTTCTTT.

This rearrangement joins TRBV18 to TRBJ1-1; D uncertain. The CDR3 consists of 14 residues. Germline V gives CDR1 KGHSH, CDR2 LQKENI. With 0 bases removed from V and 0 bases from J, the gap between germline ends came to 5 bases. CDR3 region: CASSPPILNTEAFF. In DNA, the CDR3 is TGTGCCAGCTCACCACCTATCCTGAACACTGAAGCTTTCTTT. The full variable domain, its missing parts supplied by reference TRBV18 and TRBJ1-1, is NAGVMQNPRHLVRRRGQEARLRCSPMKGHSHVYWYRQLPEEGLKFMVYLQKENIIDESGMPKERFSAEFPKEGPSILRIQQVVRGDSAAYFCASSPPILNTEAFFGQGTRLTVV.

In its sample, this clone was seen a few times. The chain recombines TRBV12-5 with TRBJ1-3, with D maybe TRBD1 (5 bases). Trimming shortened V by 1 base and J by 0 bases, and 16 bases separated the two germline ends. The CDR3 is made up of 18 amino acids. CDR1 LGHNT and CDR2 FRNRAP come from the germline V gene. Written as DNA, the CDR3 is TGTGCTAGTGGTTTGGGGCGTATGGCGGGACCCTCTGGAAACACCATATATTTT. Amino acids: CASGLGRMAGPSGNTIYF.

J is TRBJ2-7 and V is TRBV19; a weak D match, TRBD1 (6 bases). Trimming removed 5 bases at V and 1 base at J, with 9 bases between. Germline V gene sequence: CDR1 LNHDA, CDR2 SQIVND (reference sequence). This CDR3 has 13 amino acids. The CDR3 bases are TGTGCCAGTAGTGTCGACAGGTCCTACGAGCAGTACTTC. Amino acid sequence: CASSVDRSYEQYF.

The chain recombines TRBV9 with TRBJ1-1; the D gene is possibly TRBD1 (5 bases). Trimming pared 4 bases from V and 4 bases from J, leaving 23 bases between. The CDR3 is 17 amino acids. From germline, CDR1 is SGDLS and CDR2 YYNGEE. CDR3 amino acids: CASSLPQGGVTGTEAFF. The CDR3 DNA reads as TGTGCCAGCAGCCTCCCTCAGGGTGGGGTTACGGGCACTGAAGCTTTCTTT.

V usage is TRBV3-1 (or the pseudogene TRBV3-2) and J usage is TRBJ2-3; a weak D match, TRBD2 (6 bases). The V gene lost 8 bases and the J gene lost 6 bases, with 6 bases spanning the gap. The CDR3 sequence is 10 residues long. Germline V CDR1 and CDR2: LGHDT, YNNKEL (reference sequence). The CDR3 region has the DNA TGTGCCAGCGGGGGGGATACGCAGTATTTT. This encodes CASGGDTQYF.

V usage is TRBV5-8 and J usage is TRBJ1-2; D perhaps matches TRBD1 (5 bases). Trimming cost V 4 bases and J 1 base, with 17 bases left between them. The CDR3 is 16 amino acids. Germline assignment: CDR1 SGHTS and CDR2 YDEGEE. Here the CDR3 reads CASSRETEYRNYGYTF. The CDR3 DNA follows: TGTGCCAGCAGCCGCGAGACAGAATATCGTAACTATGGCTACACCTTC.

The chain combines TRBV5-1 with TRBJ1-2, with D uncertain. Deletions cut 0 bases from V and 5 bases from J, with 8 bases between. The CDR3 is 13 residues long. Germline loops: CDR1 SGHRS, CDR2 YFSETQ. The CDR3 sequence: CASSLGGGYGYTF. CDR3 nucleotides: TGCGCCAGCAGCTTGGGCGGTGGTTATGGCTACACCTTC.

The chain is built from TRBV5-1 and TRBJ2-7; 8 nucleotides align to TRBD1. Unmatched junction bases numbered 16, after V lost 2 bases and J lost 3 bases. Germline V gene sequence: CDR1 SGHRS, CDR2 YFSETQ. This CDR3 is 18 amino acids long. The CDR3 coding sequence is TGCGCCAGCAGCTTCCCATCGAGAATAGGGACAGGTGACTACGAGCAGTACTTC. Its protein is CASSFPSRIGTGDYEQYF.

The CDR3 reads CASSLKTGHEQYF. The CDR3 nucleotides are TGTGCCAGCAGTCTGAAGACAGGTCACGAGCAGTACTTC. The genes are TRBV12-3 or TRBV12-4 and TRBJ2-7, with TRBD1 as a possible D gene (6 bases). The CDR3 totals 13 residues. With 5 bases removed from V and 5 bases from J, the gap between germline ends came to 13 bases.

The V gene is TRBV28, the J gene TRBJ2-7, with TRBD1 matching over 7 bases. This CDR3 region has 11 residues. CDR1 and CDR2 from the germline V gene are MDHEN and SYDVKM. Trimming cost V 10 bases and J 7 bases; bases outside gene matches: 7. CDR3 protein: CATNRGREQYF. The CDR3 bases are TGTGCCACCAACAGGGGCAGGGAGCAGTACTTC.

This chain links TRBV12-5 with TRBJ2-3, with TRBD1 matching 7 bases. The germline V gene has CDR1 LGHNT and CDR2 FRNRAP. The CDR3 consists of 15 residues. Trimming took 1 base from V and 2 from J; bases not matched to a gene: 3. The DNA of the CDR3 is TGTGCTAGTGGTTTGGGGGGACAGCCCACAGATACGCAGTATTTT. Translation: CASGLGGQPTDTQYF.

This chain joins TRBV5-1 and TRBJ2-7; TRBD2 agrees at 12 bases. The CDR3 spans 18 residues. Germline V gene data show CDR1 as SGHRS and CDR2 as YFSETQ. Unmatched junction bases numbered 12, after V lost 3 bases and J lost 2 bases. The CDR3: CASSSAGTSGLSAYEQYF. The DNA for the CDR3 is TGCGCCAGCAGCTCAGCCGGGACTAGCGGGCTTAGCGCCTACGAGCAGTACTTC. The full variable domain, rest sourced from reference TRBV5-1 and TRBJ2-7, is KAGVTQTPRYLIKTRGQQVTLSCSPISGHRSVSWYQQTPGQGLQFLFEYFSETQRNKGNFPGRFSGRQFSNSRSEMNVSTLELGDSALYLCASSSAGTSGLSAYEQYFGPGTRLTVT.

The CDR3 sequence is CATSDLSQDQPQHF. The CDR3 bases are TGTGCCACCAGTGATTTGAGCCAAGATCAGCCCCAGCATTTT. The rearrangement joins TRBV24-1 to TRBJ1-5; no definite D call. Germline V gene data show CDR1 as KGHDR and CDR2 as SFDVKD. Trimming left V 0 bases short and J 5 bases short, with 7 bases between. The CDR3 runs 14 residues.

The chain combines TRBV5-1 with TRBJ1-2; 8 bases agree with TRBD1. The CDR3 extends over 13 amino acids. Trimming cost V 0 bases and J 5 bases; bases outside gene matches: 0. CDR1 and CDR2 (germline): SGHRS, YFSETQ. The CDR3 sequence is CASSLGTGYGYTF. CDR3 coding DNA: TGCGCCAGCAGCTTGGGGACAGGGTATGGCTACACCTTC. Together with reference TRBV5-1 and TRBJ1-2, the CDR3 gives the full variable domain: KAGVTQTPRYLIKTRGQQVTLSCSPISGHRSVSWYQQTPGQGLQFLFEYFSETQRNKGNFPGRFSGRQFSNSRSEMNVSTLELGDSALYLCASSLGTGYGYTFGSGTRLTVV.

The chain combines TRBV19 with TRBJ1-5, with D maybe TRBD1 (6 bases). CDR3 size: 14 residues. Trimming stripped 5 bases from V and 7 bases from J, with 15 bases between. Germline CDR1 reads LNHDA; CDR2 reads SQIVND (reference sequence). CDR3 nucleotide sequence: TGTGCCAGTAGTGTAACAGGGTATCAGCAGCCCCAGCATTTT. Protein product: CASSVTGYQQPQHF. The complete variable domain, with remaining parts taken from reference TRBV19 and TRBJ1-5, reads DGGITQSPKYLFRKEGQNVTLSCEQNLNHDAMYWYRQDPGQGLRLIYYSQIVNDFQKGDIAEGYSVSREKKESFPLTVTSAQKNPTAFYLCASSVTGYQQPQHFGDGTRLSIL.

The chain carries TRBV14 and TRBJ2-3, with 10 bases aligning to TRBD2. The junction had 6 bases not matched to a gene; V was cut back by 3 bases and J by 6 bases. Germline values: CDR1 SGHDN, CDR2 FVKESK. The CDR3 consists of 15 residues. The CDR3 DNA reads TGTGCCAGCAGCCAGGGTAGCGGGAGGTTGGATACGCAGTATTTT. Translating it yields CASSQGSGRLDTQYF.

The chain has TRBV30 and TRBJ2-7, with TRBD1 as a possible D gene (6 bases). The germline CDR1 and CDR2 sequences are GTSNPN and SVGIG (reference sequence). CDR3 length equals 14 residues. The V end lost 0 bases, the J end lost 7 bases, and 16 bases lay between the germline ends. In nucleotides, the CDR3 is TGTGCCTGGAGTGTCCAGGGGCCCCCTAAGGAGCAGTACTTC. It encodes CAWSVQGPPKEQYF.

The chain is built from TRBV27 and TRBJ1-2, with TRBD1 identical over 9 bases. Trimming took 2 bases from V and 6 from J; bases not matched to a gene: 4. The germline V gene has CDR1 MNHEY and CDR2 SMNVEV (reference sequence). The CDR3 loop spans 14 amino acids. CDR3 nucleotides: TGTGCCAGCAGTTTACTAACAGGGGGCGATGGCTACACCTTC. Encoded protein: CASSLLTGGDGYTF.

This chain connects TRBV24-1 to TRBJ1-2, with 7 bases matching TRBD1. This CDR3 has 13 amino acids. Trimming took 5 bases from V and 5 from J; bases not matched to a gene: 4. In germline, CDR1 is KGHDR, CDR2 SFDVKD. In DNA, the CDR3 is TGTGCCACCAGTGGCGAACAGGGGTATGGCTACACCTTC. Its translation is CATSGEQGYGYTF.

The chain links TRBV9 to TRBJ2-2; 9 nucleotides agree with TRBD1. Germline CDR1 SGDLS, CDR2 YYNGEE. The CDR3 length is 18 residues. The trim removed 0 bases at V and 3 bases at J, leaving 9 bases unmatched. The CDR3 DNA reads TGTGCCAGCAGCGTAGCCCTCCTCGACAGGGGGGACACCGGGGAGCTGTTTTTT. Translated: CASSVALLDRGDTGELFF.

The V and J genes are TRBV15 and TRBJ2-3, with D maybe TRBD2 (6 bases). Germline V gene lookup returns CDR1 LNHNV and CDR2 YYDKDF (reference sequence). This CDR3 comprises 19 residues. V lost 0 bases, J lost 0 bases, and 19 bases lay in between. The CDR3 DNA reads TGTGCCACCAGCAGAGATTTGGGGGTGAGGGGAGGTAGCACAGATACGCAGTATTTT. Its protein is CATSRDLGVRGGSTDTQYF.

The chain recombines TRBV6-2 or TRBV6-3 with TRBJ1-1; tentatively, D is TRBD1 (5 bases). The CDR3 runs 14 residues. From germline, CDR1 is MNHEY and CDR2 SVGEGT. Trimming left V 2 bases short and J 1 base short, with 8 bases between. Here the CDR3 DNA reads TGTGCCAGCAGTTACAACACAGGGAACACTGAAGCTTTCTTT. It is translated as CASSYNTGNTEAFF.

CDR3 loop: CASSIKGAAAETQYF. The CDR3 DNA follows: TGTGCCAGTAGTATAAAAGGGGCAGCCGCGGAGACCCAGTACTTC. The chain couples TRBV19 to TRBJ2-5, with a weak D call TRBD1 (5 bases). This CDR3 has 15 amino acids. Trimming cost V 2 bases and J 5 bases, with 15 bases left between them. Germline values: CDR1 LNHDA, CDR2 SQIVND (reference sequence). Combining the CDR3 with reference TRBV19 and TRBJ2-5 gives the whole variable domain DGGITQSPKYLFRKEGQNVTLSCEQNLNHDAMYWYRQDPGQGLRLIYYSQIVNDFQKGDIAEGYSVSREKKESFPLTVTSAQKNPTAFYLCASSIKGAAAETQYFGPGTRLLVL.

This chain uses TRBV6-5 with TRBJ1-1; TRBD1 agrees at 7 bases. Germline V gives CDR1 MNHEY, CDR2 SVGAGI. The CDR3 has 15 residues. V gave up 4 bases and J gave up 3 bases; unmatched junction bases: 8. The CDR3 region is CASSLGSTGDTEAFF. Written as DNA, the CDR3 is TGTGCCAGCAGTTTAGGTTCCACAGGGGACACTGAAGCTTTCTTT.

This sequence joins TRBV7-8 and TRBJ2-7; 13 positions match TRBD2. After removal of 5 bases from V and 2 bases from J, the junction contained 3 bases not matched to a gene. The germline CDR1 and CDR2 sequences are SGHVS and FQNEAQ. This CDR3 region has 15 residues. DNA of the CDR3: TGTGCCAGCAGCCCCGGACTAGCGGGAGCCTACGAGCAGTACTTC. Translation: CASSPGLAGAYEQYF.

CDR3 amino acids: CASDSLRGRGETQYF. The CDR3 DNA is TGTGCCAGCGATTCCCTTCGGGGGAGGGGAGAGACCCAGTACTTC. The chain carries TRBV6-5 and TRBJ2-5; TRBD2 aligns across 7 bases. The length of the CDR3 is 15 residues. Losses at the gene ends were 8 bases for V and 4 bases for J; bases not matched to a gene: 13. Looked up from germline, CDR1 is MNHEY and CDR2 is SVGAGI.